The 7 T cell receptor beta chains given below trace back to one sample, sequenced in a study of STAT5B mutations in CD4+ large granular lymphocyte leukemia. TCRdb's copy holds only in-frame clones and misses some; the assay was immunoSEQ multiplex PCR. The sample records 30,000 or so clones, about three quarters being singletons. The sequencing input was CD4+ T cells from blood buffy coats. Receptor source: a human donor in good health.

The chain recombines TRBV6-1 with TRBJ1-3, with D tentatively TRBD1 (6 bases). The CDR3 runs to 16 residues. Germline CDR1 reads MNHNS; CDR2 reads SASEGT. The V end lost 4 bases, the J end lost 0 bases, and 13 bases lay between the germline ends. CDR3 protein: CASSGWGQISGNTIYF. The CDR3 DNA sequence: TGTGCCAGCAGTGGATGGGGGCAAATCTCTGGAAACACCATATATTTT.

The chain links TRBV28 to TRBJ1-3; D perhaps matches TRBD1 (6 bases). Germline V gene data show CDR1 as MDHEN and CDR2 as SYDVKM. There are 18 residues in the CDR3. The V end was cut by 5 bases, the J end by 0 bases, with 20 bases between. The CDR3 region has the DNA TGTGCCAGCAGTGTCGCCGGGACACTAACGAGCTCTGGAAACACCATATATTTT. Amino acids: CASSVAGTLTSSGNTIYF.

The chain carries TRBV29-1 and TRBJ2-1, with 7 positions matching TRBD1. The CDR3 loop spans 11 amino acids. V gave up 6 bases and J gave up 8 bases; unmatched junction bases: 4. Germline V lookup: CDR1 SQVTM, CDR2 ANQGSEA. In nucleotides, the CDR3 is TGCAGCGTGAGACAGGGCGATGAGCAGTTCTTC. It translates to CSVRQGDEQFF.

This clone was observed a few times. The V gene is TRBV2, the J gene TRBJ1-5, with a possible D match to TRBD1 (5 bases). Germline-derived CDR1 and CDR2 are SNHLY and FYNNEI. Trimming took off 5 bases at V and 8 bases at J, with 10 bases between the two ends. The CDR3 spans 12 residues. The CDR3, as DNA: TGTGCCAGCAGTTCGACAGCTGAGCCCCAGCATTTT. This translates into CASSSTAEPQHF.

The rearrangement joins TRBV28 to TRBJ2-7; maybe TRBD1 (5 bases). The CDR3 sequence is 13 residues long. Germline values: CDR1 MDHEN, CDR2 SYDVKM. The V end lost 6 bases, the J end lost 3 bases, and 12 bases lay between the germline ends. CDR3 amino acids: CASSKPQDYEQYF. The CDR3 DNA is TGTGCCAGCAGCAAACCACAGGACTACGAGCAGTACTTC.

This clone came up a few times. V is TRBV2 and J is TRBJ1-6; D unresolved. The V end was cut by 0 bases, the J end by 10 bases, with 13 bases between. The CDR3 covers 15 residues. CDR1 is SNHLY and CDR2 is FYNNEI in the germline V gene. CDR3 loop: CASSEALHEGSPLHF. The CDR3 DNA follows: TGTGCCAGCAGTGAAGCGCTTCACGAAGGGTCACCCCTCCACTTT. The variable domain in full, with the rest retrieved from reference TRBV2 and TRBJ1-6, is EPEVTQTPSHQVTQMGQEVILRCVPISNHLYFYWYRQILGQKVEFLVSFYNNEISEKSEIFDDQFSVERPDGSNFTLKIRSTKLEDSAMYFCASSEALHEGSPLHFGNGTRLTVT.

The sample holds one count of this clone. V and J are TRBV25-1 and TRBJ1-2; D gene unclear. V gave up 1 base and J gave up 0 bases, with 12 bases separating them. Per germline, CDR1 MGHDK and CDR2 SYGVNS. The CDR3 sequence is 16 residues long. CDR3 region: CASSESRVGSNYGYTF. The CDR3 nucleotides read TGTGCCAGCAGTGAATCTAGGGTAGGATCTAACTATGGCTACACCTTC.